This T cell receptor beta chain was found in a study of T cell responses to AZD1222 COVID-19 vaccine. Study findings and constraints: Unmutated regions of variants are reportedly targeted by nearly half of spike-specific TCRs. Two AZD1222 doses significantly raised spike-specific TCR breadth and depth over controls. Just 6 or 7 people given AZD1222 tested seropositive at baseline. White British ancestry dominated among donors, who included more females, and clonal diversity was possibly underestimated.

Worth noting for this clone: Its antigen is currently unknown.

J gave up 6 bases and V 5 bases, and 4 bases lay outside the gene matches. Germline V gives CDR1 LGHNA, CDR2 YSLEER. There are 14 residues in the CDR3. The repertoire was sequenced with immunoSEQ multiplex PCR; TCRdb's copy has only in-frame clones and lacks some. This table holds about 270,000 clones, about 94% found once. The gene calls are TRBV4-3 and TRBJ2-1; 10 nucleotides match TRBD2. The sequenced sample was peripheral blood, obtained 28 days after the second AZD1222 dose. The receptor was derived from an adult who received the AZD1222 COVID-19 vaccine. The CDR3 bases are TGCGCCAGCAGCAGGGGACTAGCGCTCAATGAGCAGTTCTTC. This translates into CASSRGLALNEQFF.